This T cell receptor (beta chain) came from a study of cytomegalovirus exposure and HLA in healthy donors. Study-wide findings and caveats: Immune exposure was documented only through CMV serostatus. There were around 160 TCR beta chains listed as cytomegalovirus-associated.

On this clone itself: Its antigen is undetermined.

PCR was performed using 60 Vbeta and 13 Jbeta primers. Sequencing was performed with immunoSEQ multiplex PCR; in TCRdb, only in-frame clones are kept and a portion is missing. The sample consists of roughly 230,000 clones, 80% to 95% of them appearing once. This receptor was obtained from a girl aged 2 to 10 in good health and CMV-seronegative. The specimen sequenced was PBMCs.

The DNA for the CDR3 is TGTGCCAGCACCTCCCTTCTAGCAGCAGATACGCAGTATTTT. It codes for CASTSLLAADTQYF. V gene TRBV27 combines with J gene TRBJ2-3; D perhaps matches TRBD2 (5 bases). V lost 7 bases, J lost 4 bases, and 15 bases lay in between. The CDR3 loop spans 14 amino acids. The V gene's germline CDR1 is MNHEY and CDR2 SMNVEV (reference sequence).